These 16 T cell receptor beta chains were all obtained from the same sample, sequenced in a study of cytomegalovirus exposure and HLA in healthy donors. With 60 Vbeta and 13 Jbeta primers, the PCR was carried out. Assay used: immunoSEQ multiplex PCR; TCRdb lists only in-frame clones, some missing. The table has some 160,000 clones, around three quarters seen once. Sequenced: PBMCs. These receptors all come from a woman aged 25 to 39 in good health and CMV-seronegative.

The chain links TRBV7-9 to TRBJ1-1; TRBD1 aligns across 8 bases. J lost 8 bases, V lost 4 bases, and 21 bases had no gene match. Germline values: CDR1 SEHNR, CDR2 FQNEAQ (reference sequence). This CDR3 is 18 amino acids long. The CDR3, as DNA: TGTGCCAGCAGCTCCCCCCGCGGGACGTTCGGGACAGGCCACGAAGCTTTCTTT. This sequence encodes CASSSPRGTFGTGHEAFF.

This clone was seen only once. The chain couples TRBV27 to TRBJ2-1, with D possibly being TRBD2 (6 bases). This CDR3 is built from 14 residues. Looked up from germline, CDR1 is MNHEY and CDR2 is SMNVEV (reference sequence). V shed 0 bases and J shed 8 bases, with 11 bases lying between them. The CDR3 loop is CASSLSHRGYEQFF. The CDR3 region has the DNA TGTGCCAGCAGTTTATCGCATCGGGGGTATGAGCAGTTCTTC.

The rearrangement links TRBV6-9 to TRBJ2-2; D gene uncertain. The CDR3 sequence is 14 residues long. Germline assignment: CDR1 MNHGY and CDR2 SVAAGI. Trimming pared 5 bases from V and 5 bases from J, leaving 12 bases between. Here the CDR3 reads CASSPDSDTGELFF. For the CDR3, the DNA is TGTGCCAGCAGTCCTGACTCAGATACCGGGGAGCTGTTTTTT.

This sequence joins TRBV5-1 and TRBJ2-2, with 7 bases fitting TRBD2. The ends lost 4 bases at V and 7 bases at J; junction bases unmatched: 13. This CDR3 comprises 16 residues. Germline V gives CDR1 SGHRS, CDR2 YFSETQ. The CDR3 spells CASSTRGGRGIGELFF. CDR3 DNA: TGCGCCAGCAGCACACGGGGCGGGAGAGGTATCGGGGAGCTGTTTTTT. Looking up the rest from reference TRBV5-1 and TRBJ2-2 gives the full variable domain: KAGVTQTPRYLIKTRGQQVTLSCSPISGHRSVSWYQQTPGQGLQFLFEYFSETQRNKGNFPGRFSGRQFSNSRSEMNVSTLELGDSALYLCASSTRGGRGIGELFFGEGSRLTVL.

CDR3 sequence (DNA): TGTGCCAGCAGTTTCGGAACGCGGCGGGAGCGAACGCCTAGCACAGATACGCAGTATTTT. Translating it yields CASSFGTRRERTPSTDTQYF. The chain uses TRBV28 and TRBJ2-3; 7 bases are shared with TRBD2. V shed 3 bases, J shed 0 bases, and the junction held 18 bases outside the gene matches. This CDR3 comprises 20 residues. Germline V lookup: CDR1 MDHEN, CDR2 SYDVKM.

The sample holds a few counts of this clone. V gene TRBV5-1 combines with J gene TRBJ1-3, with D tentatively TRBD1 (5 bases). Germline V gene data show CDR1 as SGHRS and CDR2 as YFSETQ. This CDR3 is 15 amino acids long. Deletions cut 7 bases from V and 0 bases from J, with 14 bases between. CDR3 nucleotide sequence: TGCGCCAGCCAAGAGACAGCGAACTCTGGAAACACCATATATTTT. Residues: CASQETANSGNTIYF.

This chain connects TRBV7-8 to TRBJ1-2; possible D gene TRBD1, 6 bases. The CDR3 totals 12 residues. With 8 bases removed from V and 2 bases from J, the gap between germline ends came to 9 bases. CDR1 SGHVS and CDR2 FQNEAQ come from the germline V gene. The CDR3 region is CASGQLNYGYTF. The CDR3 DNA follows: TGTGCCAGCGGACAGCTCAACTATGGCTACACCTTC. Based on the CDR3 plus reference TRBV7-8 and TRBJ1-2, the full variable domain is GAGVSQSPRYKVAKRGQDVALRCDPISGHVSLFWYQQALGQGPEFLTYFQNEAQLDKSGLPSDRFFAERPEGSVSTLKIQRTQQEDSAVYLCASGQLNYGYTFGSGTRLTVV.

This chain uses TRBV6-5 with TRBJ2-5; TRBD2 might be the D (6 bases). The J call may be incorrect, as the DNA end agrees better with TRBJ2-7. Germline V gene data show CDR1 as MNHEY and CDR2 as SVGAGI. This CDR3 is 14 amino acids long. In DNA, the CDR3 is TGTGCCAGCCGCCGGAGGGAGCCCTTCTACGAGCAGTACTTC. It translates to CASRRREPFYEQYF.

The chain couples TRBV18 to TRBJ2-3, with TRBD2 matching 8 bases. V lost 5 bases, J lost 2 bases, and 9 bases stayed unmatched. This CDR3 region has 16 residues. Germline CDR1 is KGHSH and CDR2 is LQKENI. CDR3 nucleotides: TGTGCCAGCTCAGAAGGACTAGCTGGCCTCACAGATACGCAGTATTTT. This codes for CASSEGLAGLTDTQYF.

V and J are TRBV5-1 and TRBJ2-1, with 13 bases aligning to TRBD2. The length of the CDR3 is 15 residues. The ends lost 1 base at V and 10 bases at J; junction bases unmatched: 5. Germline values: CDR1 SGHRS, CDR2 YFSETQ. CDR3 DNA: TGCGCCAGCAGCTTGACTAGCGGGAGGGCCGGGGAGCAGTTCTTC. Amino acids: CASSLTSGRAGEQFF.

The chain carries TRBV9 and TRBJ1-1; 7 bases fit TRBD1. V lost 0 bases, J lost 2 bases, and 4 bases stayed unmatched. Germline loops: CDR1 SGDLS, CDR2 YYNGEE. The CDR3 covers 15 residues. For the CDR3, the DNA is TGTGCCAGCAGCGTAGCTACAGGGGTAAACACTGAAGCTTTCTTT. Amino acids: CASSVATGVNTEAFF.

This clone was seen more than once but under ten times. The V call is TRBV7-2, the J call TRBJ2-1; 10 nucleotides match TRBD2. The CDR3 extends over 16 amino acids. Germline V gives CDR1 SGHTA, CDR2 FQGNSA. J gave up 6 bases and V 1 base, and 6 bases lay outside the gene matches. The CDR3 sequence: CASSLVAGGWINEQFF. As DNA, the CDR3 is TGTGCCAGCAGCTTAGTAGCGGGGGGTTGGATCAATGAGCAGTTCTTC.

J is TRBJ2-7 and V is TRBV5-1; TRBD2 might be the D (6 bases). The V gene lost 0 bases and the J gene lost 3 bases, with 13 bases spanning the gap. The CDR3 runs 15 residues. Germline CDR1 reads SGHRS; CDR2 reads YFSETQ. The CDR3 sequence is CASSLDAGSIYEQYF. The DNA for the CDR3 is TGCGCCAGCAGCTTGGACGCGGGGTCTATCTACGAGCAGTACTTC.

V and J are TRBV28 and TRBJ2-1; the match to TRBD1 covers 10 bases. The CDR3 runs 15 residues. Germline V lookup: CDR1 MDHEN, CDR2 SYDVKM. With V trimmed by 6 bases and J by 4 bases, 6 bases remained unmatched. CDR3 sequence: CASSLGTGDYNEQFF. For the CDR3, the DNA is TGTGCCAGCAGCCTCGGGACAGGGGATTACAATGAGCAGTTCTTC.

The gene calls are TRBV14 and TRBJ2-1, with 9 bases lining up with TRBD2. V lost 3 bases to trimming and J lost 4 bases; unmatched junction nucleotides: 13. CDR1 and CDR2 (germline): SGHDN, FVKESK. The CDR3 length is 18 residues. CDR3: CASSHLAGDPIRYNEQFF. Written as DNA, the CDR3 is TGTGCCAGCAGCCATTTAGCGGGAGACCCCATAAGATACAATGAGCAGTTCTTC.

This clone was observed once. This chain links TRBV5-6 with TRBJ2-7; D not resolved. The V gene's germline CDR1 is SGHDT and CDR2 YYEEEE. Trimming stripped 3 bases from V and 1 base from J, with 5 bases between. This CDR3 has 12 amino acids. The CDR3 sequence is CASSSGSYEQYF. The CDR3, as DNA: TGTGCCAGCAGCTCGGGTTCCTACGAGCAGTACTTC.